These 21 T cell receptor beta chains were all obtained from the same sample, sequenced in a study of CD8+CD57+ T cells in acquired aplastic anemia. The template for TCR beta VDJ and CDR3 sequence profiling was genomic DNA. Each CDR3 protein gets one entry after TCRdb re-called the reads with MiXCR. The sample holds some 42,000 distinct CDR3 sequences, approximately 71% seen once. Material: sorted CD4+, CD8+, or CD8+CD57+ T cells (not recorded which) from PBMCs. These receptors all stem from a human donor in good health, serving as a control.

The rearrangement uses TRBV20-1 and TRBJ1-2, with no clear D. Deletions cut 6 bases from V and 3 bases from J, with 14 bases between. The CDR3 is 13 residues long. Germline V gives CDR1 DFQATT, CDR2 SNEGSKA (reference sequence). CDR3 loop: CSASGGLDYGYTF. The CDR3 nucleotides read TGCAGTGCCTCGGGAGGGTTGGACTATGGCTACACCTTC.

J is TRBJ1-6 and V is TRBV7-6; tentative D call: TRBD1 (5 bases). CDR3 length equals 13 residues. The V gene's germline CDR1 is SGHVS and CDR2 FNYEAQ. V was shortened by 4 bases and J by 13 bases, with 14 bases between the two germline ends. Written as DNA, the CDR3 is TGTGCCAGCAGCTCAGGCCGGACAAACCCCCTCCACTTT. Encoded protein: CASSSGRTNPLHF. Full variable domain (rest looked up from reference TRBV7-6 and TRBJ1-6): GAGVSQSPRYKVTKRGQDVALRCDPISGHVSLYWYRQALGQGPEFLTYFNYEAQQDKSGLPNDRFSAERPEGSISTLTIQRTEQRDSAMYRCASSSGRTNPLHFGNGTRLTVT.

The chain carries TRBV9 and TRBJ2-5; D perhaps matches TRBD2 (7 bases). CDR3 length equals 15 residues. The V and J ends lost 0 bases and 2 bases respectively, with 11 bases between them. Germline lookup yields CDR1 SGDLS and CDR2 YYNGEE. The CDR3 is CASSVAGGTQETQYF. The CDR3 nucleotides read TGTGCCAGCAGCGTAGCGGGGGGCACACAAGAGACCCAGTACTTC.

CDR3 nucleotide sequence: TGTGCCAGCAGCTTAAGCGGGGGCACTGAAGCTTTCTTT. Encoded protein: CASSLSGGTEAFF. V usage is TRBV5-4 and J usage is TRBJ1-1, with a tentative D call TRBD1 (5 bases). The CDR3 spans 13 residues. Between the trimmed V and J ends, which lost 2 bases and 4 bases, there was a span of 9 bases. Germline V lookup: CDR1 SGHNT, CDR2 YYREEE (reference sequence).

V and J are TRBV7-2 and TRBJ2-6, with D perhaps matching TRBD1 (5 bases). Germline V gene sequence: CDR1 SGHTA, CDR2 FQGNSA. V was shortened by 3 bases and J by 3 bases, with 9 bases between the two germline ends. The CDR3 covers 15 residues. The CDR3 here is CASSLSRVGANVLTF. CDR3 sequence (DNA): TGTGCCAGCAGCTTGTCCAGGGTTGGGGCCAACGTCCTGACTTTC.

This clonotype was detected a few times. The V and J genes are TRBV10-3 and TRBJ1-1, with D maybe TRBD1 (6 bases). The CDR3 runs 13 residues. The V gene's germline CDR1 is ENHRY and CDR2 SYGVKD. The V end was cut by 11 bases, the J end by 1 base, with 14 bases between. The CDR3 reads CAASGTQNTEAFF. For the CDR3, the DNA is TGTGCCGCCTCCGGGACACAGAACACTGAAGCTTTCTTT.

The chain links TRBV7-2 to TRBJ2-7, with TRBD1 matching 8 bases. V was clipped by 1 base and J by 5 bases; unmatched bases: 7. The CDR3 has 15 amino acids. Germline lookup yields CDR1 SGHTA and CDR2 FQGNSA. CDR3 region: CASSLVYRGINEQYF. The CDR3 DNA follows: TGTGCCAGCAGCTTAGTTTACAGGGGGATCAACGAGCAGTACTTC. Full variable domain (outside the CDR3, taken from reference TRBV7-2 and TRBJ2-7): GAGVSQSPSNKVTEKGKDVELRCDPISGHTALYWYRQSLGQGLEFLIYFQGNSAPDKSGLPSDRFSAERTGGSVSTLTIQRTQQEDSAVYLCASSLVYRGINEQYFGPGTRLTVT.

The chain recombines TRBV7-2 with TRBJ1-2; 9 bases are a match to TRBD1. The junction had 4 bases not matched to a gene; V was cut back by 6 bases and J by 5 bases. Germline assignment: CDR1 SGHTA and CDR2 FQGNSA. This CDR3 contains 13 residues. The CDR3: CASSGTGRYGYTF. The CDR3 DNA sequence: TGTGCCAGCAGTGGGACAGGGCGGTATGGCTACACCTTC.

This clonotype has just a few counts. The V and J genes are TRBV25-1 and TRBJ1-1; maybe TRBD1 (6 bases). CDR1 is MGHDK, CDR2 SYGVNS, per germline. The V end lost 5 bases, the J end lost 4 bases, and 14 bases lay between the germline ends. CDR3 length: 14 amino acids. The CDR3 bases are TGTGCCAGCAGTTCACACAGGGAGGGCACTGAAGCTTTCTTT. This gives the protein CASSSHREGTEAFF.

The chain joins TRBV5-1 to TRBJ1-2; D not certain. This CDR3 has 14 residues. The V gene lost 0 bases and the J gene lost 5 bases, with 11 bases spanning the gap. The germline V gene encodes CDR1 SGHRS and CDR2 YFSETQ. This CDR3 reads CASSLASPIYGYTF. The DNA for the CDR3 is TGCGCCAGCAGCTTGGCCTCCCCGATATATGGCTACACCTTC.

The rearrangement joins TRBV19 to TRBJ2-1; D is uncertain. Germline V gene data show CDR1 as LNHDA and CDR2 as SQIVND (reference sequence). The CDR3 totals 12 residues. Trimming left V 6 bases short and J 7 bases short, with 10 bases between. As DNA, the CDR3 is TGTGCCAGTAGGACAAGGGTAAATGAGCAGTTCTTC. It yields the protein CASRTRVNEQFF.

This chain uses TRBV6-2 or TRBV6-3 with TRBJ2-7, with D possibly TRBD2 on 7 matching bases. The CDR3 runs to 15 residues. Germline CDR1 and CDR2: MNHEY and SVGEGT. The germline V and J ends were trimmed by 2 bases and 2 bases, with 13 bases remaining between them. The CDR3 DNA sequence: TGTGCCAGCAGTTACGGGCGGGGGCCCACCTACGAGCAGTACTTC. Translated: CASSYGRGPTYEQYF.

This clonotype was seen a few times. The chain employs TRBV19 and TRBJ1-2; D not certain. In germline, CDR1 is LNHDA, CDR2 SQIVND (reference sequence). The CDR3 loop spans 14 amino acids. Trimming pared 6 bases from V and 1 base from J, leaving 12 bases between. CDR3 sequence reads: CASRKGRLNYGYTF. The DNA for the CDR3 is TGTGCCAGTAGGAAGGGCAGACTTAACTATGGCTACACCTTC.

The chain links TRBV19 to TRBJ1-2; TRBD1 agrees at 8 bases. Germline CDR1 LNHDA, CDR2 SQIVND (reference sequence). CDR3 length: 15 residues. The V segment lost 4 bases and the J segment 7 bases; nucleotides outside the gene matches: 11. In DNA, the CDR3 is TGTGCCAGTAGTACCACTACGACAGGGGACTCTGGCTACACCTTC. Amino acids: CASSTTTTGDSGYTF.

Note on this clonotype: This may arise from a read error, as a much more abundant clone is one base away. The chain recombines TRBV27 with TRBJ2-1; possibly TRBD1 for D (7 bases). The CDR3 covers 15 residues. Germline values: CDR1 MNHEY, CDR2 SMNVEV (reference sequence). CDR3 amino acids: CASSLPGGSHNEQLF. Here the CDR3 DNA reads TGTGCCAGCAGTCTACCAGGGGGGTCCCACAATGAGCAGCTCTTC.

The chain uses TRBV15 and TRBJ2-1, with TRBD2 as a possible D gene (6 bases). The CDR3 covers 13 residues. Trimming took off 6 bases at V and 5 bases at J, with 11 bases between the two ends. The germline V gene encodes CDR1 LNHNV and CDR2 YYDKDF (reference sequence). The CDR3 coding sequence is TGTGCCACCAGGGGCGGGGCCAACAATGAGCAGTTCTTC. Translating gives CATRGGANNEQFF.

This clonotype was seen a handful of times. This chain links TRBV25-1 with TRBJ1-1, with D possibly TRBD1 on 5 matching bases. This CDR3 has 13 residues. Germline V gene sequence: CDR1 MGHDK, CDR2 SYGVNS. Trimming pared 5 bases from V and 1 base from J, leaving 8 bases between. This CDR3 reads CASSRQGNTEAFF. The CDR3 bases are TGTGCCAGCAGTAGGCAGGGGAACACTGAAGCTTTCTTT.

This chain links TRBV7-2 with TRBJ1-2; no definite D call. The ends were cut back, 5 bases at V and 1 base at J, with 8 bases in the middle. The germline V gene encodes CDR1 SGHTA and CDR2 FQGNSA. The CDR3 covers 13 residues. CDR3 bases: TGTGCCAGCAGCCAAGCGAATAACTATGGCTACACCTTC. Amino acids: CASSQANNYGYTF.

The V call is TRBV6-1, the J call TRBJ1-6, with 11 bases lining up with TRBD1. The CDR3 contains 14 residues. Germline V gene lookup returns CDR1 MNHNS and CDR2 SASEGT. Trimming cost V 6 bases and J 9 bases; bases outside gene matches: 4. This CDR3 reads CASRADRGLSPLHF. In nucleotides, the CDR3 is TGTGCCAGCAGGGCGGACAGGGGGCTTTCACCCCTCCACTTT.

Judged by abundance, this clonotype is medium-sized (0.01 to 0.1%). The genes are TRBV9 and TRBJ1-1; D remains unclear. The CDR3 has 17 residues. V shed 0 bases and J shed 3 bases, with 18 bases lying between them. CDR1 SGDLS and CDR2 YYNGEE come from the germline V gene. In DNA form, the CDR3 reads TGTGCCAGCAGCGTAGTAAATCCGGGCAGACGGGACACTGAAGCTTTCTTT. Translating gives CASSVVNPGRRDTEAFF.

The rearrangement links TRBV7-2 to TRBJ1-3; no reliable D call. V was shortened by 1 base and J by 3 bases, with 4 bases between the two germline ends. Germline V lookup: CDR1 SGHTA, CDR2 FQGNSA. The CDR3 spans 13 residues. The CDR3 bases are TGTGCCAGCAGCTTAGTGCGTGGAAACACCATATATTTT. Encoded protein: CASSLVRGNTIYF.